These T cell receptor beta chains were read from a single sample in a study of response to subunit inactivated influenza vaccine. TCRdb reprocessed the RT-PCR reads with MiXCR, giving one entry per CDR3 protein. This sample yields more than 700,000 distinct CDR3 sequences, of which roughly 20% are seen a single time; approximately 10% belongs to the top ten. The specimen was PBMCs from blood, collected 5 to 6 days after vaccination. The receptors come from a man aged 45 to 65 who received an inactivated influenza vaccine. Each CDR3 is given with its conserved first and last residue. The D gene is left open where the match is weak. Part of the rows lack a size; the others show once, few, many or a class for expanded clones.

j_call cdr3_length d_call v_call clone_size cdr3_nt cdr3_aa
TRBJ2-5 15 . TRBV24-1 . TGTGCCACCAGTGATTGGGGAAGGTGGGGAGAGACCCAGTACTTC CATSDWGRWGETQYF
TRBJ2-7 14 . TRBV5-1 . TGCGCCAGCAGGTCCGGGCACCTATCGTACGAGCAGTACTTC CASRSGHLSYEQYF
TRBJ2-3 17 TRBD2 TRBV20-1 . TGCAGTGCTGAGGGACTAGCGGGAGGGACACGCACAGATACGCAGTATTTT CSAEGLAGGTRTDTQYF
TRBJ1-5 17 TRBD1 TRBV7-2 . TGTGCCAGCAGCTTAGCGGCTGACAGGGTCAGCAATCAGCCCCAGCATTTT CASSLAADRVSNQPQHF
TRBJ2-3 14 . TRBV12-3/TRBV12-4 few TGTGCCAGCAGTCCCGGACTGCCGCGAGATACGCAGTATTTT CASSPGLPRDTQYF
TRBJ2-1 15 TRBD1 TRBV7-8 few TGTGCCAGCAGCCCAGAACAGGGGCGGTACAATGAGCAGTTCTTC CASSPEQGRYNEQFF
TRBJ2-3 14 . TRBV5-6 few TGTGCCAGCAGCTTGGGGTCGGGTTTTGATACGCAGTATTTT CASSLGSGFDTQYF
TRBJ2-1 13 . TRBV12-5 . TGTGCTAGTGCCCTTTCTCCCTACAATGAGCAGTTCTTC CASALSPYNEQFF
TRBJ2-1 13 . TRBV6-2/TRBV6-3 . TGTGCCAGCAGCGAGACCCCTTACAATGAGCAGTTCTTC CASSETPYNEQFF
TRBJ1-2 15 . TRBV5-6 few TGTGCCAGCAGCTTGGCCTCAAGGACGGGGGGCGGCTACACCTTC CASSLASRTGGGYTF
TRBJ2-1 14 TRBD1 TRBV29-1 . TGCAGCGTTGACGGGACAGGGGTATACAATGAGCAGTTCTTC CSVDGTGVYNEQFF
TRBJ2-2 17 . TRBV6-2/TRBV6-3 . TGTGCCAGCAGTTACTCGTTAGGGCAGGTTAACACCGGGGAGCTGTTTTTT CASSYSLGQVNTGELFF
TRBJ1-3 17 . TRBV7-2 few TGTGCCAGCAGCTTAGCGGAGGTTGGGAGAACCGGAAACACCATATATTTT CASSLAEVGRTGNTIYF
TRBJ2-5 15 TRBD1 TRBV12-3/TRBV12-4 few TGTGCCAGCAGTCCCAGGACAGGGGGCCATGAGACCCAGTACTTC CASSPRTGGHETQYF
TRBJ2-5 15 TRBD2 TRBV10-3 . TGTGCCATCAGTGAGTCACCTAGCGGCCAAGAGACCCAGTACTTC CAISESPSGQETQYF
TRBJ2-5 12 TRBD1 TRBV6-6 few TGTGCCACCGGGACAGATGGAGAGACCCAGTACTTC CATGTDGETQYF
TRBJ2-7 11 TRBD1 TRBV20-1 many TGCAGTGTCGGGACAGCCTACGAGCAGTACTTC CSVGTAYEQYF
TRBJ2-1 15 TRBD1 TRBV19 . TGTGCCAGTAGTACTACAGGGGGCGCCTACAATGAGCAGTTCTTC CASSTTGGAYNEQFF
TRBJ1-2 14 . TRBV7-9 few TGTGCCAGCATCCCGGTTCAGGACAACTATGGCTACACCTTC CASIPVQDNYGYTF
TRBJ1-2 14 TRBD1 TRBV28 few TGTGCCAGCAGCAGGCCGACAGGGGTCTATGGCTACACCTTC CASSRPTGVYGYTF
TRBJ2-2 17 . TRBV7-2 few TGTGCCAGCAGCTTAGGCGGCACCCATATGGGCACCGGGGAGCTGTTTTTT CASSLGGTHMGTGELFF
TRBJ2-7 13 . TRBV6-2/TRBV6-3 many TGTGCCAGCAGTTACGTGGGCCGCTACGAGCAGTACTTC CASSYVGRYEQYF
TRBJ2-7 12 . TRBV20-1 . TGCAGTGCTAAGGGGTCATACTACGAGCAGTACTTC CSAKGSYYEQYF
TRBJ1-1 13 . TRBV7-9 . TGTGCCAGCAGCTTAAATCCAGGGACTGAAGCTTTCTTT CASSLNPGTEAFF
TRBJ1-1 13 . TRBV6-6 . TGTGCCAGCAGTATCAGCTTTAACACTGAAGCTTTCTTT CASSISFNTEAFF
TRBJ1-2 15 TRBD1 TRBV9 . TGTGCCAGCAGCGCCATAGACAGGGGAAACTATGGCTACACCTTC CASSAIDRGNYGYTF
TRBJ2-5 15 . TRBV9 few TGTGCCAGCAGCGCATCGCGACTAGGAGGGGAGACCCAGTACTTC CASSASRLGGETQYF
TRBJ2-7 14 . TRBV12-3/TRBV12-4 few TGTGCCAGCAGTTCGGCGGGTGGGGCCTACGAGCAGTACTTC CASSSAGGAYEQYF
TRBJ2-2 14 . TRBV20-1 few TGCAGTGCCAGCAAGGGACCCCAAGGCGGGGAGCTGTTTTTT CSASKGPQGGELFF
TRBJ2-2 15 TRBD1 TRBV4-3 . TGCGCCAGCAGCCAAGTCCACAGGGGGCTCGGGGAGCTGTTTTTT CASSQVHRGLGELFF
TRBJ2-4 15 . TRBV5-1 . TGCGCCAGCAGCGGGGACCCCAGGGCCAAAAACATTCAGTACTTC CASSGDPRAKNIQYF
TRBJ2-5 14 TRBD2 TRBV20-1 . TGCAGTGCTATGATCGGGACTAGCAGAGAGACCCAGTACTTC CSAMIGTSRETQYF
TRBJ1-6 13 . TRBV20-1 . TGCAGTGTACAGGACAGTTTTAATTCACCCCTCCACTTT CSVQDSFNSPLHF
TRBJ1-1 13 TRBD1 TRBV20-1 few TGCAGTGCTGGGGACAGCTTCAACACTGAAGCTTTCTTT CSAGDSFNTEAFF
TRBJ1-2 14 . TRBV5-5 few TGTGCCAGCAGCTTACCAGGCAGACTAAATGGCTACACCTTC CASSLPGRLNGYTF
TRBJ2-3 18 . TRBV4-2 . TGTGCCAGCAGCCAAGATCCTCCAGATCTAGGGATCACAGATACGCAGTATTTT CASSQDPPDLGITDTQYF
TRBJ2-3 14 . TRBV20-1 . TGCAGTGCCACCCCCACGCTAGCAACAGATACGCAGTATTTT CSATPTLATDTQYF
TRBJ2-3 15 TRBD2 TRBV10-3 . TGTGCCATGAGTGGTGGCGGGACTAACACAGATACGCAGTATTTT CAMSGGGTNTDTQYF
TRBJ2-3 12 . TRBV5-1 few TGCGCCAGCCATACTAGCCAATCTACGCAGTATTTT CASHTSQSTQYF
TRBJ2-7 16 TRBD2 TRBV12-3/TRBV12-4 few TGTGCCAGCACCAAAAGAGCGGGAGCTAGGTCCTACGAGCAGTACTTC CASTKRAGARSYEQYF
TRBJ2-7 13 TRBD1 TRBV5-1 . TGCGCCAGCAGCTTGGAAGGGACAGTCGAGCAGTACTTC CASSLEGTVEQYF
TRBJ2-3 16 . TRBV24-1 few TGTGCCACCAGTGATCCCGGGACCCGAGGGGCAGATACGCAGTATTTT CATSDPGTRGADTQYF
TRBJ2-7 14 TRBD2 TRBV29-1 many TGCAGCGTCAAGACTAGCGGGATATTTGGCGAGCAGTACTTC CSVKTSGIFGEQYF
TRBJ1-6 15 . TRBV9 few TGTGCCAGCAGCGTAGGGCCCAGGGGAGGATCACCCCTCCACTTT CASSVGPRGGSPLHF
TRBJ2-1 15 . TRBV4-3 few TGCGCCAGCAGCCAAGTGGAGGGAACGCTTAATGAGCAGTTCTTC CASSQVEGTLNEQFF
TRBJ2-2 17 TRBD2 TRBV10-3 few TGTGCCATCAGTACCGGGACTAGCGGGAGAGGCTCCGGGGAGCTGTTTTTT CAISTGTSGRGSGELFF
TRBJ1-1 17 TRBD1 TRBV12-3/TRBV12-4 few TGTGCCAGCAGGTGGGGCGGTTCCGGGACAGCGAACACTGAAGCTTTCTTT CASRWGGSGTANTEAFF
TRBJ2-7 14 TRBD1 TRBV5-1 few TGCGCCAGCAGAGCAAAGGGACAGCCCTACGAGCAGTACTTC CASRAKGQPYEQYF
TRBJ1-5 14 . TRBV29-1 many TGCAGCGTTGGTGGGACGGATGTCAATCAGCCCCAGCATTTT CSVGGTDVNQPQHF
TRBJ2-2 17 . TRBV11-2 few TGTGCCAGCAGCTCGTATCCTAGGACCGCGAACACCGGGGAGCTGTTTTTT CASSSYPRTANTGELFF
TRBJ2-1 15 . TRBV5-1 . TGCGCCAGTACAAAGGAGCATCTAGCCGCCGGGGAGCAGTTCTTC CASTKEHLAAGEQFF